The entry below describes one TCR beta chain. V lost 5 bases and J 9 bases, leaving 17 bases between the germline ends. Germline loops: CDR1 SGHVS, CDR2 FNYEAQ. The CDR3 totals 14 residues. TCRalpha and TCRbeta libraries used 5'RACE with constant-segment primers and UMIs. TCRdb reanalysed the 5' RACE reads using MiXCR and keeps one entry per CDR3 protein. This table holds roughly 250,000 distinct CDR3 sequences, about a sixth found once. The data derive from a study of T-cell memory formation after mild COVID-19. On the study more broadly: For the most part, TCR clusters were specific to one donor.

Sequenced material: PBMCs or a T cell subset sorted from them (not recorded which). The receptor comes from a man younger than 30 who had mild COVID-19 (a few samples of this study predate the infection). Cell type and time point are not known. The J gene is TRBJ2-1, the V gene TRBV7-6; D is perhaps TRBD2 (5 bases). CDR3 region: CASSQPELVFEQFF. For the CDR3, the DNA is TGTGCCAGCAGCCAGCCAGAACTAGTGTTTGAGCAGTTCTTC.